This is a list of T cell receptor beta chains from one sample in a study of lung T cells in sarcoidosis with Löfgren's syndrome. TCRdb passed the reads through MiXCR, listing each CDR3 protein once. Of 58,000 or so distinct CDR3 sequences in the sample, around 20% were seen once. What was sequenced was CD4+ T cells from PBMCs. Receptors were obtained from a human donor with sarcoidosis (Löfgren's syndrome or another form), or a control subject (not recorded which). Both conserved end residues are part of each CDR3. A D gene is named only where the DNA matches it firmly. Size tells how often a clone was seen (once, few, many) or the class of an expanded clone, and some rows leave it out.

>many|TRBV27|TRBJ2-5|TRBD2
CASSLDVRTSGRMKTQYF
TGTGCCAGCAGTTTAGACGTAAGGACTAGCGGGAGGATGAAGACCCAGTACTTC
>.|TRBV12-3/TRBV12-4|TRBJ1-5|.
CASLEGNQPQHF
TGTGCCAGTCTGGAAGGCAATCAGCCCCAGCATTTT
>few|TRBV2|TRBJ1-4|TRBD1
CASSARDREPNEKLFF
TGTGCCAGCAGCGCCCGGGACAGGGAGCCTAATGAAAAACTGTTTTTT
>.|TRBV27|TRBJ2-3|TRBD1
CASRVCRGQACPDTRYF
TGTGCCAGCAGGGTGTGCAGGGGACAGGCATGTCCAGATACGCGGTATTTT
>.|TRBV27|TRBJ2-7|.
CASSSTDGGYCEQYF
TGCGCCAGCAGTTCGACAGACGGCGGATACTGCGAGCAGTACTTC
>medium-sized|TRBV6-1|TRBJ2-1|TRBD2
CASRRSRGDEQFF
TGTGCCAGCAGACGCTCTCGGGGGGATGAGCAGTTCTTC
>.|TRBV7-3|TRBJ2-1|TRBD2
CASSLTGTKETGQFF
TGTGCCAGCAGCCTAACCGGGACTAAGGAGACTGGGCAGTTCTTC
>many|TRBV6-1|TRBJ2-1|.
CASSQYNEQFF
TGTGCCAGCAGCCAATACAATGAGCAGTTCTTC
>few|TRBV2|TRBJ1-2|.
CASTRENNYGYTF
TGTGCCAGCACCAGGGAGAATAACTATGGCTACACCTTC
>.|TRBV6-2/TRBV6-3|TRBJ2-4|.
CASSYSPGGPGFIQYF
TGTGCCAGCAGTTACTCCCCAGGGGGGCCGGGTTTCATTCAGTACTTC